This T cell receptor (beta chain) was retrieved from a study of T cells in women clearing cervical HPV infection. CDR1 and CDR2 from the germline V gene are SGHVS and FNYEAQ. The CDR3 totals 13 residues. Note on this clone: The read falls 3 residues short of the CDR3 end, and the missing part is taken from the germline J gene.

Data came from immunoSEQ multiplex PCR; TCRdb stores just in-frame clones and leaves some out. The sample holds tens of thousands of clones. The source is a woman between 18 and 70 years old with a cervical HPV16 infection that either progressed to CIN3+ or cleared (not recorded which). Sequencing was performed on blood buffy coat. The J gene is TRBJ1-6, the V gene TRBV7-6; a weak D match, TRBD1 (6 bases). Incomplete CDR3 DNA: TGTGCCAGCAGCTCCTCGACAGGATCCCCC. Translation: CASSSSTGSP. The complete CDR3 protein is CASSSSTGSPLHF.